This TCR beta chain was sequenced in a study of OX40 agonist ivuxolimab in advanced cancers. With regard to the full study: Ivuxolimab was an agonistic, fully human IgG2 monoclonal antibody directed against OX40 (CD134), a costimulatory receptor. Intravenous ivuxolimab was administered to patients every 2 weeks at six dose levels: 0.01, 0.1, 0.3, 1.5, 3 and 10 mg/kg. Among the approximately 50 dose-escalation patients, 19 had hepatocellular carcinoma, some 15 melanoma, 9 renal cell carcinoma and 9 head and neck cancer. In the dose-escalation cohort, 82.7% of patients were male, and the mean age was approximately 60 years, with a range of 23 to 79. Patients were allowed to have had prior anti-PD-1, anti-PD-L1 or anti-CTLA-4 therapy, and 30% to 40% of the dose-escalation patients had previously received checkpoint inhibitors. Partial responses were achieved by three dose-escalation patients, of whom one had hepatocellular carcinoma and two had cutaneous melanoma. Peripheral TCRbeta sequencing was intended to test whether TCR sequence diversity was altered and clonal T-cell expansion was caused by ivuxolimab. The paper describes the monotherapy dose-escalation part (N of about 47 patients) of the phase I trial of ivuxolimab.

The V end gives up 6 bases and the J end 0 bases, leaving 8 bases in the junction not matched to a gene. From the cysteine up to the phenylalanine, the CDR3 has a length of 16 residues. Kept here is only the CDR3 DNA, which spans 48 bases and is read in frame from base 1. Sequences MDHEN (CDR1) and SYDVKM (CDR2) are obtained from the germline V gene. What the study reported, not specific to this receptor: After ivuxolimab, more expanded clones were found on average in CD8+ T cells than in CD4+ T cells. Low levels of normalized T-cell clonal expansion were also seen in some patients who did not respond. At doses from 0.1 to 3.0 mg/kg, clonal expansion was seen in both CD4+ and CD8+ blood T cells between baseline and week 6. Partial responders in the 0.1-3.0 mg/kg groups had among the lowest normalized peripheral clonal expansion, especially among CD8+ T cells. The antigen specificity of the peripheral T cells that underwent clonal expansion was not determined.

Patients with autoimmune disease history or receiving systemic immunosuppression were excluded from the trial. Peripheral blood for TCR sequencing was collected from all dose cohorts at baseline, on cycle 4 day 1, and on cycle 7 day 1. The samples were drawn from a first-in-human, open-label, multicenter phase I dose-escalation trial of ivuxolimab. Adults with locally advanced or metastatic head and neck squamous cell, hepatocellular, melanoma or renal cell carcinoma were enrolled in the trial. Before TCR sequencing, CD4+ T cells and CD8+ T cells were sorted from peripheral blood as separate populations. Genomic DNA was extracted from sorted cells for sequencing of the TCRbeta CDR3 region. TCRbeta CDR3 regions were sequenced using the immunoSEQ Assay. TCRdb provides this immuneACCESS table in a form limited to in-frame rearrangements. Some clones are lacking; in checked studies, under half of them reflect an unresolved V gene, and why the rest are absent is not known. This sample holds some 98,000 clones; approximately 83% were observed only once. The top ten clones comprise roughly 1.6% of the sample.

With regard to this clone: What this receptor recognizes is not known. No much larger clone is present one base from it, and per-base qualities are unavailable.

The chain links TRBV28 with TRBJ2-4, and 7 bases in between align with TRBD2. The specimen was CD4+ or CD8+ T cells sorted from blood, collected in a trial of the OX40 agonist ivuxolimab. This clonotype was sampled from an adult with an advanced solid tumor such as melanoma, head and neck, liver or kidney cancer. The DNA sequence is given as TGTGCCAGCAGATCCTCGGTAGCGGGAGCCAAAAACATTCAGTACTTC. This yields the protein CASRSSVAGAKNIQYF.